A selection of T cell receptor beta chains follows, all from one sample in a study of CD8 T cells in Susac syndrome. MiXCR, run by TCRdb on the immunoSEQ multiplex PCR reads, gives a single entry per CDR3 protein. Of around 180,000 distinct CDR3 sequences listed, under 95% are singletons. Input material: CD4+ T cells from PBMCs. The receptors shown here come from a human donor with multiple sclerosis. CDR3s include the opening cysteine and the closing phenylalanine or tryptophan. A D gene is named only where the DNA matches it firmly. Some rows have no size entry. The others give once, few or many, or a class for an expanded clone.

cdr3_aa	cdr3_nt	v_call	clone_size	d_call	j_call
CATRTINSYEQYF	TGTGCCACTCGGACTATCAATTCCTACGAGCAGTACTTC	TRBV10-3	.	.	TRBJ2-7
CASSQWTGGTQYF	TGTGCCAGCAGCCAGTGGACAGGGGGGACCCAGTACTTC	TRBV14	.	TRBD1	TRBJ2-5
CASSQEEGNEQFF	TGCGCCAGCAGCCAAGAAGAGGGGAATGAGCAGTTCTTC	TRBV4-3	.	.	TRBJ2-1
CAISTLDRGETQYF	TGTGCCATCAGTACCTTGGACAGGGGGGAGACCCAGTACTTC	TRBV10-3	.	TRBD1	TRBJ2-5
CASRNRESNSPLHF	TGTGCCAGTAGGAACAGGGAGAGTAATTCACCCCTCCACTTT	TRBV19	.	.	TRBJ1-6
CASSLMGTTSTDTQYF	TGTGCCAGCAGCTTGATGGGGACAACTAGCACAGATACGCAGTATTTT	TRBV5-6	.	.	TRBJ2-3
CSPRLAGGRSYNEQFF	TGCAGCCCGAGACTAGCGGGCGGGCGGTCCTACAATGAGCAGTTCTTC	TRBV20-1	.	TRBD2	TRBJ2-1
CASSPGTNSGNTIYF	TGTGCCAGCTCACCCGGGACCAACTCTGGAAACACCATATATTTT	TRBV18	.	.	TRBJ1-3
CASSPRRGEGETQYF	TGTGCCAGCAGCCCCCGAAGGGGAGAAGGAGAGACCCAGTACTTC	TRBV9	.	.	TRBJ2-5
CASSYSSSYVLLFF	TGTGCCAGCAGTTACTCTAGCTCCTACGTTCTTCTGTTTTTT	TRBV6-5	.	.	TRBJ1-4
CASSLAGVGNYGYTF	TGTGCCAGCAGCTTGGCTGGGGTAGGGAACTATGGCTACACCTTC	TRBV5-4	once	.	TRBJ1-2
CASSMEGGNTEAFF	TGTGCCAGTAGTATGGAAGGGGGGAACACTGAAGCTTTCTTT	TRBV19	.	.	TRBJ1-1
CASSLGPGRSDTQYF	TGTGCCAGCAGCTTAGGGCCGGGAAGGTCAGATACGCAGTATTTT	TRBV11-2	.	.	TRBJ2-3
CAIRAEGVDTQYF	TGTGCCATCAGAGCGGAGGGGGTAGATACGCAGTATTTT	TRBV10-3	.	.	TRBJ2-3